This entry describes one T cell receptor beta chain. This clonotype was picked up many times. Its antigen is currently not known. No base-level quality is on record; no much larger clone is a single base apart. For repertoire sequencing, TCR beta CDR3 regions were amplified from RNA transcripts. The first round was an RT-PCR using HTBI primers with the Qiagen OneStep RT-PCR kit, and this first round was followed by a second-round multiplex PCR, then size selection and purification. The libraries underwent paired-end sequencing with 100 bp reads on an Illumina HiSeq2000. Per the authors' processing: SOAPnuke was used to process the reads, removing any read that contained adapters or uncalled bases, had a mean Phred below 15, or lacked an exact match to the constant primer or identifier. High-quality paired reads were merged with COPE v1.2.5. Each unique nucleotide sequence was defined as a clonotype, and clonotypes were aligned to IMGT TRB V, D and J references with MiTCR v1.1. The analysis was limited to V-J combinations with a frequency above 0.0001, which together covered more than 98% of repertoires. A TCR clonal expansion and chaos score per V-J combination was defined as the ratio of F50 clonal expansion to chaos observed in the TCRdist matrix. Features were reduced by Welch's t-statistics and random forest to over 10 V-J combinations, which fed a naive Bayes classifier. The similarity between thyroid and blood repertoires was quantified using the Morisita-Horn index. TCRdb's own reprocessing of the public reads used fastp at Q25 and MiXCR and kept productive beta chains. Each CDR3 protein appears once, grouped with its most common genes and DNA. TCRdb's processing, not the study's, gives the V and J calls here. The sample table lists some 200,000 distinct CDR3 sequences, roughly 27% of them with a count of one. The ten top clones hold approximately 9.6% of the sample.

Measured from the cysteine to the phenylalanine, the CDR3 is 16 residues long. Of all the DNA, just the CDR3 is kept, 48 bases in frame from base 1. V is shortened by 5 bases, J by 5 bases, and the region joining them spans 21 bases. The germline V gene sets CDR1 to MDHEN and CDR2 to SYDVKM. The record originates from a study of Graves' ophthalmopathy and Graves' hyperthyroidism (dated by TCRdb to the late 2010s). Study-level background: Peripheral blood was collected at initial diagnosis, before any treatment. For independent validation, a separate cohort was made up of 18 to 20 hyperthyroidism patients plus 17 patients who later progressed from hyperthyroidism to ophthalmopathy. Following sampling, methimazole starting at 30 mg daily was administered to hyperthyroidism patients, and high-dose intravenous methylprednisolone was administered to ophthalmopathy patients. To explore V-J signatures that distinguish ophthalmopathy from hyperthyroidism, a discovery set of under 110 patients was enrolled, made up of 43 with ophthalmopathy and 57 with stable hyperthyroidism. For training and testing, the 100 or so patients in the discovery cohort were randomly divided in a 7:3 ratio. TCR beta repertoire signatures were used to distinguish Graves' ophthalmopathy from Graves' hyperthyroidism and to predict progression to ophthalmopathy. In total, 135 blood samples were TCR-sequenced: 40 to 45 ophthalmopathy, 80 or so hyperthyroidism and approximately 17 hyperthyroidism-to-ophthalmopathy patients. In over five hyperthyroidism patients, T-cell repertoires of thyroid tissue and blood were compared.

The ophthalmopathy patients had moderately to severely active disease, with a Clinical Activity Score of 3 or higher, a NOSPECS grade of 4 or higher, and a disease duration of less than 3 months. Patients with other autoimmune diseases, uncontrolled infections, pregnancy or lactation were excluded. Diagnosis was based on clinical symptoms, serum thyroxine, TRAb, thyroid ultrasound and orbital computed tomography. Ficoll-Paque density gradient centrifugation was used to isolate PBMCs from 8 to 10 ml of fresh peripheral blood. Total RNA was extracted with Trizol reagent and quality-checked on an Agilent 2100 Bioanalyzer. General conclusions and limits of the study: The 13-signature model separated ophthalmopathy from stable hyperthyroidism with around 90% sensitivity and 81% to 82% specificity in cross-validation, and 80%/75% in the test set. No statistical method was used to predetermine the sample size, and group allocation was not hidden from the investigators. In validation, the model predicted ophthalmopathy progression with more than 70% sensitivity and roughly 72% specificity; around twelve predicted patients were CT-confirmed with GO in a median of approximately 6.5 months. Most expanded thyroid clonotypes with frequency above 0.001 were also detected in blood, suggesting blood repertoires may reflect the thyroid immune response.

Here the chain combines TRBV28 and TRBJ1-1; too little of a D gene remains to name it. Sequencing was performed on peripheral blood. This TCR came from a man in his fifties with Graves' ophthalmopathy. Donor details come from another sample of the same person, matched by shared clones. The DNA reads as follows: TGTGCCAGCAGTGTCCGAGTACGGAGCCCAAGGACTGAAGCTTTCTTT. It specifies CASSVRVRSPRTEAFF. The full variable domain, with segments outside the CDR3 supplied by the reference TRBV28 and TRBJ1-1 proteins, appears as DVKVTQSSRYLVKRTGEKVFLECVQDMDHENMFWYRQDPGLGLRLIYFSYDVKMKEKGDIPEGYSVSREKKERFSLILESASTNQTSMYLCASSVRVRSPRTEAFFGQGTRLTVV.